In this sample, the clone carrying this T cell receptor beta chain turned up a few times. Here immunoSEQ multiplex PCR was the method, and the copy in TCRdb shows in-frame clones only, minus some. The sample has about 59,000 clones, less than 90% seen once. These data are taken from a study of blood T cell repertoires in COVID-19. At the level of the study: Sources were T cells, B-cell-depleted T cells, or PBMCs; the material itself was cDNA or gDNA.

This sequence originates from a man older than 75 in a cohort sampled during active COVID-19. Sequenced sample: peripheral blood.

CDR3 nucleotide sequence: TGTGCCTGGAGTCAGGCGGAGACCCAGTACTTC. Amino acid sequence: CAWSQAETQYF. The V and J genes are TRBV30 and TRBJ2-5; D not resolved. The CDR3 has 11 amino acids. Germline V lookup: CDR1 GTSNPN, CDR2 SVGIG (reference sequence). V lost 2 bases, J lost 5 bases, and 6 bases lay in between.